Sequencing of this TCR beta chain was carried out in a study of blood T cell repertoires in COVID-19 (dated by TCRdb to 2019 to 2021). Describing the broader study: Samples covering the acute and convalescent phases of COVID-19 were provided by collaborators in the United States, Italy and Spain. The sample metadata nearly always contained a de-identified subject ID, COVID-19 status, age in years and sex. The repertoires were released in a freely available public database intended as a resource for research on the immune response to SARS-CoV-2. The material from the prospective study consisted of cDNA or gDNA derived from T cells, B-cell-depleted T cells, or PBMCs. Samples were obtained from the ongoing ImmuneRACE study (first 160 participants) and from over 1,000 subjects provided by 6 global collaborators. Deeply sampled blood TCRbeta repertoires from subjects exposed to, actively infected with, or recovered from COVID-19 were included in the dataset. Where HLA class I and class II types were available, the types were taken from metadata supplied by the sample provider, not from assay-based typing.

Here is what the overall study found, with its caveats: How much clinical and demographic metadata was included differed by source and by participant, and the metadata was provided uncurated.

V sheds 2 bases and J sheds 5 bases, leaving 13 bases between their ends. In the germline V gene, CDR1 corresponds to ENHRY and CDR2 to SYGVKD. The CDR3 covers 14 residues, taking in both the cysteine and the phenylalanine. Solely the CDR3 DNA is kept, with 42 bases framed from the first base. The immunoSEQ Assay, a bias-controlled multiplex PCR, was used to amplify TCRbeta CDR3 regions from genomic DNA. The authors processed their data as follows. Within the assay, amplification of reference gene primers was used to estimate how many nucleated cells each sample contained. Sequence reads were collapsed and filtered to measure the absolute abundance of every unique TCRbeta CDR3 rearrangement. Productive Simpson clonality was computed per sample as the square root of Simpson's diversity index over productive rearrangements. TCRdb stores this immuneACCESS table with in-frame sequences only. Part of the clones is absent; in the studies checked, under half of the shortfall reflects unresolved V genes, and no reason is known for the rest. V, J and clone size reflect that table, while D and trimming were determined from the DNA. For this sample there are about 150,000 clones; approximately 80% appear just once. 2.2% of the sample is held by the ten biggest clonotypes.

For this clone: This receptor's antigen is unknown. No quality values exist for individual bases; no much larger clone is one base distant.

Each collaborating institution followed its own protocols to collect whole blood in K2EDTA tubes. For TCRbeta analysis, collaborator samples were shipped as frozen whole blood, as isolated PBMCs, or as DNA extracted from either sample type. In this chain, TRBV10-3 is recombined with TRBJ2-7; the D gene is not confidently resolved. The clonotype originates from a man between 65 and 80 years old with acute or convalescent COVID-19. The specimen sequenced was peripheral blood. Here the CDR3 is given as CAISEQSGWDEQYF. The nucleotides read TGTGCCATCAGTGAGCAGTCGGGTTGGGACGAGCAGTACTTC.